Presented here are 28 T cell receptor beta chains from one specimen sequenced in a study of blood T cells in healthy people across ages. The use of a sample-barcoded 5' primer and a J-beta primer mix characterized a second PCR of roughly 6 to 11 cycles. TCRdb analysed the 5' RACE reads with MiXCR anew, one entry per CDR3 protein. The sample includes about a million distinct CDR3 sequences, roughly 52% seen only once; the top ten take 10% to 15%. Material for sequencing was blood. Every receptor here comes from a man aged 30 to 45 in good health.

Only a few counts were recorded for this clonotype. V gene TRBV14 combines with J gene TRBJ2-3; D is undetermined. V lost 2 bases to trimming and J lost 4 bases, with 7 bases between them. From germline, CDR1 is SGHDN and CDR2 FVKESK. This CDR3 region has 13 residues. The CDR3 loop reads CASSQSMADTQYF. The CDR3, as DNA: TGTGCCAGCAGCCAATCTATGGCAGATACGCAGTATTTT.

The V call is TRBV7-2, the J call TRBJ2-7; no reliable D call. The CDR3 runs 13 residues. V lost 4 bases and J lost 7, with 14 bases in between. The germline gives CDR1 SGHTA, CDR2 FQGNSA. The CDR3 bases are TGTGCCAGCAGCTCTCTGATAGGTAATGAGCAGTACTTC. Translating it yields CASSSLIGNEQYF.

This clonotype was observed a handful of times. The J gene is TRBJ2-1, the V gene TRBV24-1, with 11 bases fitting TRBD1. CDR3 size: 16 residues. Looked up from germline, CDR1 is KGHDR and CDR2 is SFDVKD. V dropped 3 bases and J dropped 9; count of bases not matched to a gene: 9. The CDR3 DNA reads TGTGCCACCAGTGATCTCGGGACAGGGGGTCGTCCTGAGCAGTTCTTC. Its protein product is CATSDLGTGGRPEQFF.

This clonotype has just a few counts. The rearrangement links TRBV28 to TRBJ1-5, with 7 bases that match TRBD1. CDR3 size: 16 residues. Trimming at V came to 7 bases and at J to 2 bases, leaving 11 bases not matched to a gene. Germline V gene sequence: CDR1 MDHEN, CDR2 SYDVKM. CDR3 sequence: CASTWDSETRNQPQHF. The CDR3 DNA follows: TGTGCCAGCACCTGGGACAGTGAAACTCGCAATCAGCCCCAGCATTTT.

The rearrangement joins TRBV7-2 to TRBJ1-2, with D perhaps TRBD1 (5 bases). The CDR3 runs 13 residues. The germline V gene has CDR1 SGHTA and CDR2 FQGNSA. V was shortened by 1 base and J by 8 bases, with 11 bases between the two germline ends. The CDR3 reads CASSLGEGRGYTF. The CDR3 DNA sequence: TGTGCCAGCAGCTTAGGAGAGGGGCGCGGCTACACCTTC.

The CDR3 DNA follows: TGTGCCAGCACTTTAGCGGGCTACGAGCAGTACTTC. It is translated as CASTLAGYEQYF. The chain couples TRBV10-3 to TRBJ2-5, with 7 nucleotides matching TRBD2. The end of the DNA is better explained by TRBJ2-7, so the J call may be wrong. The CDR3 loop spans 12 amino acids. Germline CDR1 and CDR2: ENHRY and SYGVKD.

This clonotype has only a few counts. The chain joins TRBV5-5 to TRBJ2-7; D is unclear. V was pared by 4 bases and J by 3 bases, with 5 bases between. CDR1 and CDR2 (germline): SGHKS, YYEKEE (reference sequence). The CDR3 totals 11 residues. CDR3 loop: CASSNLYEQYF. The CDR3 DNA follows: TGTGCCAGCAGCAATCTCTACGAGCAGTACTTC.

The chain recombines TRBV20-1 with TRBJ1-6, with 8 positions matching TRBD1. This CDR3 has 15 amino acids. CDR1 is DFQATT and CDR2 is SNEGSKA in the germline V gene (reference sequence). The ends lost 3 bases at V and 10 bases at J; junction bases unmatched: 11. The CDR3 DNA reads TGCAGTGCTAGCCCCGACAGGGGATCAAGGTCACCCCTCCACTTT. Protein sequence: CSASPDRGSRSPLHF.

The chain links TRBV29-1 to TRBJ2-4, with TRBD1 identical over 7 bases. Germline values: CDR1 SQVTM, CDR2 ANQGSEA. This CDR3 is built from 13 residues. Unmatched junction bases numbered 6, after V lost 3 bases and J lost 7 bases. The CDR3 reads CSVEAEGANIQYF. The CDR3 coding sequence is TGCAGCGTTGAGGCAGAGGGGGCGAACATTCAGTACTTC. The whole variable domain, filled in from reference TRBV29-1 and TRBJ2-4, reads SAVISQKPSRDICQRGTSLTIQCQVDSQVTMMFWYRQQPGQSLTLIATANQGSEATYESGFVIDKFPISRPNLTFSTLTVSNMSPEDSSIYLCSVEAEGANIQYFGAGTRLSVL.

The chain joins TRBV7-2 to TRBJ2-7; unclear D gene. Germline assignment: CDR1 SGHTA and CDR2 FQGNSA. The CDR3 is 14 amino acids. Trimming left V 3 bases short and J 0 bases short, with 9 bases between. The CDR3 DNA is TGTGCCAGCAGCTTTCTCTCTAACTCCTACGAGCAGTACTTC. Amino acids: CASSFLSNSYEQYF.

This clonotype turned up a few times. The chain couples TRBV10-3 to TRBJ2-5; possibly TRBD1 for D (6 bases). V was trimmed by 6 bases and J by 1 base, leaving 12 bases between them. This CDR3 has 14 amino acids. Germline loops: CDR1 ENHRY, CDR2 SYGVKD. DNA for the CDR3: TGTGCCATCAGAAAGACAGGCTCCCAAGAGACCCAGTACTTC. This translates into CAIRKTGSQETQYF.

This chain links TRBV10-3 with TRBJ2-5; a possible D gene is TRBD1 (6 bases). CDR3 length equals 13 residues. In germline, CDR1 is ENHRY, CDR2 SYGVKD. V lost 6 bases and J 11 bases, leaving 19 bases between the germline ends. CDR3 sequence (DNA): TGTGCCATCAGAGCCAGGGGTAGGGATGAGCAGTACTTC. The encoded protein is CAIRARGRDEQYF.

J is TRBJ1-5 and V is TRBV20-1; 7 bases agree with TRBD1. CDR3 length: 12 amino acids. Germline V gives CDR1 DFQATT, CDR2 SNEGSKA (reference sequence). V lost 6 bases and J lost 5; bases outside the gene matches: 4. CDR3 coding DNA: TGCAGTGCGGCCGGGACAGATCAGCCCCAGCATTTT. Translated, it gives CSAAGTDQPQHF.

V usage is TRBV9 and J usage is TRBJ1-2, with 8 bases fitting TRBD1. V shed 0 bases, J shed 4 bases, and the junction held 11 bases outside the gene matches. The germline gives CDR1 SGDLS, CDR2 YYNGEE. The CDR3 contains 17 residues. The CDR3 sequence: CASSVATTGVGVYGYTF. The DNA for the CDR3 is TGTGCCAGCAGCGTAGCTACGACAGGGGTTGGTGTCTATGGCTACACCTTC.

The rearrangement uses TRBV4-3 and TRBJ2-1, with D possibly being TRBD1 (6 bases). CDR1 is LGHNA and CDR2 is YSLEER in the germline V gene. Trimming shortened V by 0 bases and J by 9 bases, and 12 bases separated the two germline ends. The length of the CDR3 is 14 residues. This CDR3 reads CASSQDKGVFEQFF. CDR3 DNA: TGCGCCAGCAGCCAAGATAAGGGGGTTTTTGAGCAGTTCTTC.

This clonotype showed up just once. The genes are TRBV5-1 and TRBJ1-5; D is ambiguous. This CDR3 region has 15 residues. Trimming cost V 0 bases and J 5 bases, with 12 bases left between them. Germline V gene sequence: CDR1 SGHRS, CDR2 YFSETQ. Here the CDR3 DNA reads TGCGCCAGCAGCTTGGCTGGGGTCGAGCATCAGCCCCAGCATTTT. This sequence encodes CASSLAGVEHQPQHF.

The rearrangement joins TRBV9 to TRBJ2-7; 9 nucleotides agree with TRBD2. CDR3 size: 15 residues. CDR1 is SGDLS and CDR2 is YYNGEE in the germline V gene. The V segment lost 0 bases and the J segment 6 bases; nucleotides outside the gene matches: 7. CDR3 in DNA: TGTGCCAGCAGCGTAGCCAGCGGGGGGACCCTCGAGCAGTACTTC. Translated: CASSVASGGTLEQYF.

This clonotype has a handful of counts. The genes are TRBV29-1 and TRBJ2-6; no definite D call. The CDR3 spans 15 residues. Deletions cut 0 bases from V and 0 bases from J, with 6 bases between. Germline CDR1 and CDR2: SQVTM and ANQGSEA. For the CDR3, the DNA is TGCAGCGTTGAAGAGGCCCGCTCTGGGGCCAACGTCCTGACTTTC. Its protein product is CSVEEARSGANVLTF.

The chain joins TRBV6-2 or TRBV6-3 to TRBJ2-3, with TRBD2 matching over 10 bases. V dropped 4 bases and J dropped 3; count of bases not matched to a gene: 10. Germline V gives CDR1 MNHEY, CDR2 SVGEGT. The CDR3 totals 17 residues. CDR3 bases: TGTGCCAGCAGTTCGGCTAGCGGGAGTGGAAGGACAGATACGCAGTATTTT. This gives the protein CASSSASGSGRTDTQYF.

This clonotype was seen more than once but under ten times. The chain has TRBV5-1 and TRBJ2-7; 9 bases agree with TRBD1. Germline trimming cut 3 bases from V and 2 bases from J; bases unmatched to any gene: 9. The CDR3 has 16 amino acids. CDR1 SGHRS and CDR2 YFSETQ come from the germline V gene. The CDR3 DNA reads TGCGCCAGCAGCTGGGCCTCCGGGACAGGGACCTACGAGCAGTACTTC. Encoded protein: CASSWASGTGTYEQYF.

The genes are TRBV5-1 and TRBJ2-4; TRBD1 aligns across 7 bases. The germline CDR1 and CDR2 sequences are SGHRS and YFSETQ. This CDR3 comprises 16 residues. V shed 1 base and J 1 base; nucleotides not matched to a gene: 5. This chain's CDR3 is CASSLQGVDAKNIQYF. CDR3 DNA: TGCGCCAGCAGCTTGCAGGGGGTAGATGCCAAAAACATTCAGTACTTC.

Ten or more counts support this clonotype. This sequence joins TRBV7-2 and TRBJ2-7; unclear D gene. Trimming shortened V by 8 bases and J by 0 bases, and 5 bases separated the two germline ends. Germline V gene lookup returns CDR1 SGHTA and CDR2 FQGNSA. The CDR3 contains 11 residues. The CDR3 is CASGRSYEQYF. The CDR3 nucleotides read TGTGCCAGCGGCCGCTCCTACGAGCAGTACTTC.

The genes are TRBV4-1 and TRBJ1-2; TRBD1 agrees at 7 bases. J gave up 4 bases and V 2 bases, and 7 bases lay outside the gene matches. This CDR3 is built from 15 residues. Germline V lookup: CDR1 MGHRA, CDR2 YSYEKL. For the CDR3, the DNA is TGCGCCAGCAGCCAATCCGGGACAGAGGTCTATGGCTACACCTTC. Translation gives CASSQSGTEVYGYTF.

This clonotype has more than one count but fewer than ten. The DNA for the CDR3 is TGTGCCAGCAGCTGGGGGATCCTGGAGACCCAGTACTTC. Protein: CASSWGILETQYF. This chain uses TRBV5-4 with TRBJ2-5; either TRBD1 or TRBD2 may supply D (5 bases each). The CDR3 spans 13 residues. The germline gives CDR1 SGHNT, CDR2 YYREEE (reference sequence). Trimming stripped 3 bases from V and 5 bases from J, with 11 bases between. Together with reference TRBV5-4 and TRBJ2-5, the CDR3 gives the full variable domain: ETGVTQSPTHLIKTRGQQVTLRCSSQSGHNTVSWYQQALGQGPQFIFQYYREEENGRGNFPPRFSGLQFPNYSSELNVNALELDDSALYLCASSWGILETQYFGPGTRLLVL.

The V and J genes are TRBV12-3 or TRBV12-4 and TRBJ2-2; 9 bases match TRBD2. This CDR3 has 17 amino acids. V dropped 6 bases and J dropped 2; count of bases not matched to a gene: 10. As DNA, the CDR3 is TGTGCCAGCAGCTTAAGGTCTAGCGGGGAAAACACCGGGGAGCTGTTTTTT. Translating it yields CASSLRSSGENTGELFF.

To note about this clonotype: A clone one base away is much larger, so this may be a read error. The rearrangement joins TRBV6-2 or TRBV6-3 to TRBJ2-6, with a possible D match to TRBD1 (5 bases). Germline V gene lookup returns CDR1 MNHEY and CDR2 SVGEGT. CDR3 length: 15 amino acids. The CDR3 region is CASSYVSSGASVLTF. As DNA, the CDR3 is TGTGCCAGCAGTTACGTTTCCTCTGGGGCCAGCGTCCTGACTTTC.

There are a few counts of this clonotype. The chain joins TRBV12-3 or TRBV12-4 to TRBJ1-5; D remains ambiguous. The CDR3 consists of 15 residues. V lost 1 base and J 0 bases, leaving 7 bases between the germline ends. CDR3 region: CASSLGTDSNQPQHF. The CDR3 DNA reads TGTGCCAGCAGTTTAGGGACGGATAGCAATCAGCCCCAGCATTTT.

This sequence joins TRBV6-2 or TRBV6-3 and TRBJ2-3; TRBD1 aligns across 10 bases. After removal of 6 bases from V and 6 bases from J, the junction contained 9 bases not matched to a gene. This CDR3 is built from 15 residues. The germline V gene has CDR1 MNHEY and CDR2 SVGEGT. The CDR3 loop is CASSYGTGVSDTQYF. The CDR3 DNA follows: TGTGCCAGCAGCTACGGGACAGGGGTATCGGATACGCAGTATTTT.